Each of the 21 T cell receptor beta chains below was sequenced from the same sample in a study of T cell responses to AZD1222 COVID-19 vaccine. TCRdb's copy holds only in-frame clones and misses some; the assay was immunoSEQ multiplex PCR. The sample shows about 53,000 clones, roughly 87% of them seen only once. The sequencing here drew on peripheral blood, taken 28 days after the second AZD1222 dose. These receptors were obtained from an adult who received the AZD1222 COVID-19 vaccine.

The chain carries TRBV7-2 and TRBJ1-2; possibly TRBD1 for D (5 bases). The V and J ends lost 6 bases and 0 bases respectively, with 14 bases between them. The CDR3 consists of 15 residues. CDR1 and CDR2 (germline): SGHTA, FQGNSA. CDR3 sequence (DNA): TGTGCCAGCAGTCCCGGGACGGGGCCTAACTATGGCTACACCTTC. This sequence encodes CASSPGTGPNYGYTF.

V is TRBV29-1 and J is TRBJ1-1, with 7 bases aligning to TRBD1. The V gene's germline CDR1 is SQVTM and CDR2 ANQGSEA. V shed 5 bases and J 5 bases; nucleotides not matched to a gene: 5. The CDR3 contains 12 residues. CDR3 coding DNA: TGCAGCGTTAGGTCAGGGGGTACTGAAGCTTTCTTT. It codes for CSVRSGGTEAFF.

This chain joins TRBV5-1 and TRBJ1-5; D is perhaps TRBD1 (5 bases). Germline CDR1 and CDR2: SGHRS and YFSETQ. CDR3 length: 14 amino acids. V was shortened by 2 bases and J by 7 bases, with 13 bases between the two germline ends. The DNA for the CDR3 is TGCGCCAGCAGCTTAGGAGGGGTTGCACAGCCCCAGCATTTT. It codes for CASSLGGVAQPQHF.

The chain uses TRBV11-2 and TRBJ2-7, with D uncertain. CDR1 is SGHAT, CDR2 FQNNGV, per germline. The CDR3 is 15 amino acids. Trimming took off 0 bases at V and 2 bases at J, with 11 bases between the two ends. This CDR3 is CASSLDWAGAYEQYF. The CDR3 DNA sequence: TGTGCCAGCAGCTTAGATTGGGCAGGCGCCTACGAGCAGTACTTC.

The rearrangement joins TRBV30 to TRBJ2-5; 9 bases are a match to TRBD1. V lost 2 bases to trimming and J lost 5 bases; unmatched junction nucleotides: 9. CDR3 length: 15 residues. From germline, CDR1 is GTSNPN and CDR2 SVGIG (reference sequence). The CDR3 spells CAWSPGTGRGETQYF. The CDR3 bases are TGTGCCTGGAGTCCGGGGACAGGGAGGGGGGAGACCCAGTACTTC. The entire variable domain, with the rest obtained from reference TRBV30 and TRBJ2-5, is as follows: SQTIHQWPATLVQPVGSPLSLECTVEGTSNPNLYWYRQAAGRGLQLLFYSVGIGQISSEVPQNLSASRPQDRQFILSSKKLLLSDSGFYLCAWSPGTGRGETQYFGPGTRLLVL.

CDR3 region: CASSEVGGWEQYF. The CDR3 DNA sequence: TGTGCCAGCAGTGAGGTAGGAGGGTGGGAGCAGTACTTC. The chain links TRBV2 to TRBJ2-7; D perhaps matches TRBD2 (6 bases). In germline, CDR1 is SNHLY, CDR2 FYNNEI. The germline V and J ends were trimmed by 3 bases and 7 bases, with 13 bases remaining between them. This CDR3 is built from 13 residues.

This rearrangement joins TRBV5-1 to TRBJ1-2; 10 bases agree with TRBD1. The CDR3 contains 14 residues. Unmatched junction bases numbered 5, after V lost 4 bases and J lost 5 bases. In germline, CDR1 is SGHRS, CDR2 YFSETQ. CDR3 residues: CASSVGQGGYGYTF. CDR3 DNA sequence: TGCGCCAGCAGCGTCGGACAGGGGGGATATGGCTACACCTTC.

The chain carries TRBV9 and TRBJ1-2, with TRBD1 matching 7 bases. The CDR3 runs 15 residues. Germline V gene data show CDR1 as SGDLS and CDR2 as YYNGEE. The ends lost 3 bases at V and 4 bases at J; junction bases unmatched: 9. The CDR3 region is CASSGTGVGPYGYTF. Written as DNA, the CDR3 is TGTGCCAGCAGCGGTACAGGGGTTGGCCCCTATGGCTACACCTTC.

The chain employs TRBV6-5 and TRBJ1-1; D is undetermined. From germline, CDR1 is MNHEY and CDR2 SVGAGI. Trimming removed 5 bases at V and 1 base at J, with 14 bases between. CDR3 length: 15 amino acids. CDR3 sequence reads: CASSPPGRTNTEAFF. The CDR3 DNA follows: TGTGCCAGCAGTCCCCCGGGCAGGACGAACACTGAAGCTTTCTTT.

This clone occurred once. This chain links TRBV7-9 with TRBJ2-2; 8 positions agree with TRBD2. The CDR3 runs 19 residues. The junction had 16 bases not matched to a gene; V was cut back by 7 bases and J by 0 bases. Germline V lookup: CDR1 SEHNR, CDR2 FQNEAQ (reference sequence). The CDR3 reads CASTPGGASGPTNTGELFF. The CDR3 bases are TGTGCCAGCACCCCCGGTGGGGCTAGCGGGCCGACGAACACCGGGGAGCTGTTTTTT.

J is TRBJ1-1 and V is TRBV29-1; TRBD1 might be the D (6 bases). Trimming cost V 4 bases and J 1 base, with 13 bases left between them. The germline V gene encodes CDR1 SQVTM and CDR2 ANQGSEA. The CDR3 is made up of 14 amino acids. Here the CDR3 DNA reads TGCAGCGTTGCCCCACAGGGTCGGAACACTGAAGCTTTCTTT. Its translation is CSVAPQGRNTEAFF.

The chain uses TRBV30 and TRBJ1-5; D not resolved. With 3 bases removed from V and 5 bases from J, the gap between germline ends came to 11 bases. The CDR3 spans 13 residues. The germline CDR1 and CDR2 sequences are GTSNPN and SVGIG (reference sequence). The CDR3 region is CAWRASYDQPQHF. CDR3 nucleotides: TGTGCCTGGAGGGCGTCTTACGATCAGCCCCAGCATTTT.

The rearrangement uses TRBV6-1 and TRBJ1-5, with a tentative D call TRBD1 (5 bases). Trimming removed 3 bases from V and 0 bases from J, with 15 bases in between. This CDR3 comprises 17 residues. The germline CDR1 and CDR2 sequences are MNHNS and SASEGT. For the CDR3, the DNA is TGTGCCAGCAGTGATAGCGTAGGGGCAGATAGCAATCAGCCCCAGCATTTT. This sequence encodes CASSDSVGADSNQPQHF.

This chain joins TRBV5-1 and TRBJ2-1; TRBD2 is a possible D gene (7 bases). Trimming cost V 3 bases and J 9 bases, with 13 bases left between them. Germline V gene data show CDR1 as SGHRS and CDR2 as YFSETQ. The CDR3 has 13 residues. The CDR3 protein is CASSSGGAAEQFF. CDR3 coding DNA: TGCGCCAGCAGCTCTGGGGGGGCTGCTGAGCAGTTCTTC.

The chain combines TRBV6-1 with TRBJ2-1, with 7 positions matching TRBD1. The CDR3 runs to 16 residues. J gave up 4 bases and V 2 bases, and 8 bases lay outside the gene matches. The V gene's germline CDR1 is MNHNS and CDR2 SASEGT. DNA for the CDR3: TGTGCCAGCAGTGAATACGAGACAGGGCGATACAATGAGCAGTTCTTC. Its translation is CASSEYETGRYNEQFF.

This sequence joins TRBV2 and TRBJ2-1, with D unresolved. Germline V lookup: CDR1 SNHLY, CDR2 FYNNEI. The CDR3 has 14 amino acids. The V end was cut by 7 bases, the J end by 6 bases, with 16 bases between. Written as DNA, the CDR3 is TGTGCCAGCAAAGAAGTAGCCTCGGGCAATGAGCAGTTCTTC. Translation: CASKEVASGNEQFF.

V is TRBV5-8 and J is TRBJ1-5; no clear D gene. Trimming stripped 4 bases from V and 1 base from J, with 6 bases between. There are 13 residues in the CDR3. From germline, CDR1 is SGHTS and CDR2 YDEGEE. The CDR3 sequence is CASSEWSNQPQHF. CDR3 nucleotide sequence: TGTGCCAGCAGCGAATGGAGCAATCAGCCCCAGCATTTT.

The chain recombines TRBV5-1 with TRBJ2-2; 9 bases match TRBD2. CDR3 length equals 16 residues. V dropped 4 bases and J dropped 4; count of bases not matched to a gene: 8. Looked up from germline, CDR1 is SGHRS and CDR2 is YFSETQ. The CDR3 region has the DNA TGCGCCAGCAGCGCCGGACTAGCGTTTGGCACCGGGGAGCTGTTTTTT. Protein: CASSAGLAFGTGELFF.

The V gene is TRBV5-1, the J gene TRBJ2-2; maybe TRBD2 (6 bases). Germline loops: CDR1 SGHRS, CDR2 YFSETQ. V dropped 4 bases and J dropped 5 bases, with 15 bases sitting between them. The CDR3 is 15 residues long. The CDR3 DNA sequence: TGCGCCAGCAGCGGCGGGGCCCCCCAAACCGGGGAGCTGTTTTTT. Translated: CASSGGAPQTGELFF.

This chain joins TRBV6-5 and TRBJ2-5; no clear D. CDR1 and CDR2 from the germline V gene are MNHEY and SVGAGI. This CDR3 contains 11 residues. Trimming took off 7 bases at V and 1 base at J, with 4 bases between the two ends. In nucleotides, the CDR3 is TGTGCCAGCACTGCCCAAGAGACCCAGTACTTC. Its translation: CASTAQETQYF.

This chain joins TRBV10-1 and TRBJ2-5; TRBD1 matches at 8 bases. V trimming: 6 bases; J trimming: 4 bases; junction bases outside the gene matches: 7. The CDR3 has 14 amino acids. Germline V lookup: CDR1 WNHNN, CDR2 SYGVQD (reference sequence). The CDR3 protein is CASSYGQGRETQYF. DNA of the CDR3: TGCGCCAGCAGCTACGGACAGGGAAGAGAGACCCAGTACTTC.